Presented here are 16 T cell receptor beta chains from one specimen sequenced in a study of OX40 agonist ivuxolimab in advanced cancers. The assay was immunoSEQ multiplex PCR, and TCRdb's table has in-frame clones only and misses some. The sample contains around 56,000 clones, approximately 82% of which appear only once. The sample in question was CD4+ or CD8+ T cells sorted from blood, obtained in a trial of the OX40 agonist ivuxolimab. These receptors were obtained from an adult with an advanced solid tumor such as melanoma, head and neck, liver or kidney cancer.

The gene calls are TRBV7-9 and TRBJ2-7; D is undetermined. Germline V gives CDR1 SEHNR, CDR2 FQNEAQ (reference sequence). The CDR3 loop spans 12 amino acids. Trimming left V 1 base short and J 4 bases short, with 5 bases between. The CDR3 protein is CASSLESYEQYF. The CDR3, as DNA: TGTGCCAGCAGCTTAGAGAGTTACGAGCAGTACTTC. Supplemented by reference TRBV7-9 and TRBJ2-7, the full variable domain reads DTGVSQNPRHKITKRGQNVTFRCDPISEHNRLYWYRQTLGQGPEFLTYFQNEAQLEKSRLLSDRFSAERPKGSFSTLEIQRTEQGDSAMYLCASSLESYEQYFGPGTRLTVT.

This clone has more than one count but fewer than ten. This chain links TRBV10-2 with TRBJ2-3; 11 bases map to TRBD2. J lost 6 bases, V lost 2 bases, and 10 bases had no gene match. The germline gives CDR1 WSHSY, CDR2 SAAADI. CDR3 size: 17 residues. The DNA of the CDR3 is TGCGCCAGCAGTGAGAAGAGCCTAGCGGGAGGCCGCGATACGCAGTATTTT. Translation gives CASSEKSLAGGRDTQYF.

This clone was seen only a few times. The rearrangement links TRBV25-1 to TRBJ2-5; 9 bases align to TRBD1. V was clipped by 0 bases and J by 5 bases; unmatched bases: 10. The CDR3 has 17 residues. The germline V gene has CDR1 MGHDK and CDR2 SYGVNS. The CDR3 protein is CASSEYGDRGGRETQYF. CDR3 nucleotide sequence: TGTGCCAGCAGTGAATATGGAGACAGGGGGGGGCGGGAGACCCAGTACTTC.

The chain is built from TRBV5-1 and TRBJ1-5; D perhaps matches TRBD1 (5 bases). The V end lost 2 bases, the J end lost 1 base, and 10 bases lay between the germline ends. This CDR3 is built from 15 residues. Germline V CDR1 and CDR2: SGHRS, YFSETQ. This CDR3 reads CASSLEGVSNQPQHF. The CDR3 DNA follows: TGCGCCAGCAGCTTAGAAGGGGTCAGCAATCAGCCCCAGCATTTT.

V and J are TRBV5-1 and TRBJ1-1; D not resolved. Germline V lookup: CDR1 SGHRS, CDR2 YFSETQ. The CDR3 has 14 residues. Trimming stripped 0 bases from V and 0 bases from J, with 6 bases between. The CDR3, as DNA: TGCGCCAGCAGCTTGGCGACCATGAACACTGAAGCTTTCTTT. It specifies CASSLATMNTEAFF.

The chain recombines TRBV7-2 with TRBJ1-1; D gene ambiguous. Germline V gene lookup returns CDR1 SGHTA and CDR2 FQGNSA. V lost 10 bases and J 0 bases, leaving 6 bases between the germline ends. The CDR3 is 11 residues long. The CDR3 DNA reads TGTGCCAAAGCAGTGAACACTGAAGCTTTCTTT. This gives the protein CAKAVNTEAFF.

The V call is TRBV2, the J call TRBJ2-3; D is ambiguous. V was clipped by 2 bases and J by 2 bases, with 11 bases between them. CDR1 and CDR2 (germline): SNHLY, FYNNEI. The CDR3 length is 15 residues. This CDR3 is CASSERSLSTDTQYF. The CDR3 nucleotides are TGTGCCAGCAGTGAACGGTCTCTCTCCACAGATACGCAGTATTTT. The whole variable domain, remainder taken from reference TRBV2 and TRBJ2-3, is EPEVTQTPSHQVTQMGQEVILRCVPISNHLYFYWYRQILGQKVEFLVSFYNNEISEKSEIFDDQFSVERPDGSNFTLKIRSTKLEDSAMYFCASSERSLSTDTQYFGPGTRLTVL.

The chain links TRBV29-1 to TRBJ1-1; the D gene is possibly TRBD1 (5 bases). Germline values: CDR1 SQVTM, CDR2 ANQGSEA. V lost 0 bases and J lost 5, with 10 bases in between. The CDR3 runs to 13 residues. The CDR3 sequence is CSVEEGGGTEAFF. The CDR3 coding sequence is TGCAGCGTTGAAGAGGGGGGGGGTACTGAAGCTTTCTTT.

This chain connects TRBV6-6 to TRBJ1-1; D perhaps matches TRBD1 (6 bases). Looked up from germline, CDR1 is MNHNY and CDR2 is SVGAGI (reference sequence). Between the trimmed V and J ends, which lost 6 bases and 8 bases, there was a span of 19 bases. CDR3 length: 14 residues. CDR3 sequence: CASSYRATDEEAFF. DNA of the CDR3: TGTGCCAGCAGCTACAGGGCCACGGACGAAGAAGCTTTCTTT.

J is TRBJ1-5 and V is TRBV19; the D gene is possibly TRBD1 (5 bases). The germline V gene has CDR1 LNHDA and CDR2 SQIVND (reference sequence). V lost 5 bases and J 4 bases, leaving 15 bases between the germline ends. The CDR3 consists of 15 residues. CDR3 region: CASSAKEKGNQPQHF. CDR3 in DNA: TGTGCCAGTAGTGCCAAGGAAAAGGGGAATCAGCCCCAGCATTTT.

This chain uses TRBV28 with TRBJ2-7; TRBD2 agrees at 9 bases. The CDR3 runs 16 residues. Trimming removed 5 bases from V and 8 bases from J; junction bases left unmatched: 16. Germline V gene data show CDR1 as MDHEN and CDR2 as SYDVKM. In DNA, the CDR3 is TGTGCCAGCAGTCTACACGGGACTAGCTCGTCTCCAAAGCAGTACTTC. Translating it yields CASSLHGTSSSPKQYF. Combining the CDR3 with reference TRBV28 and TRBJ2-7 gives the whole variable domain DVKVTQSSRYLVKRTGEKVFLECVQDMDHENMFWYRQDPGLGLRLIYFSYDVKMKEKGDIPEGYSVSREKKERFSLILESASTNQTSMYLCASSLHGTSSSPKQYFGPGTRLTVT.

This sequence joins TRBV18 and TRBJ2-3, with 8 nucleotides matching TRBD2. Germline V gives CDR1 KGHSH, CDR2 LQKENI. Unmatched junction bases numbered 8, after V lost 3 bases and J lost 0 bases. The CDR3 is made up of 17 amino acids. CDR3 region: CASSPQLAGTSTDTQYF. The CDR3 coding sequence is TGTGCCAGCTCACCTCAGCTAGCGGGTACTAGCACAGATACGCAGTATTTT.

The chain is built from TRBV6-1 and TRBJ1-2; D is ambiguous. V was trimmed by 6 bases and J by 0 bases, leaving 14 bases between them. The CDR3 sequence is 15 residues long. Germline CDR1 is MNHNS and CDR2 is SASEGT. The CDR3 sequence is CASRDYLKANYGYTF. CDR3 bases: TGTGCCAGCAGAGACTATCTTAAAGCTAACTATGGCTACACCTTC.

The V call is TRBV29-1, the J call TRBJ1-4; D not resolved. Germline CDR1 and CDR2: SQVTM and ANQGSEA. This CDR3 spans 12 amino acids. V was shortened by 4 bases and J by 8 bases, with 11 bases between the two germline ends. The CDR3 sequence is CSVGHPDEKLFF. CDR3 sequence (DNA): TGCAGCGTTGGGCACCCGGACGAAAAACTGTTTTTT. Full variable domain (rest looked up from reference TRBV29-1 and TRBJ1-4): SAVISQKPSRDICQRGTSLTIQCQVDSQVTMMFWYRQQPGQSLTLIATANQGSEATYESGFVIDKFPISRPNLTFSTLTVSNMSPEDSSIYLCSVGHPDEKLFFGSGTQLSVL.

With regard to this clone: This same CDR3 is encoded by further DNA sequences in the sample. CDR3 residues: CASSLDRNQPQHF. DNA for the CDR3: TGTGCCAGCAGCTTAGACAGGAACCAGCCCCAGCATTTT. V is TRBV7-3 and J is TRBJ1-5; a possible D gene is TRBD1 (6 bases). CDR1 and CDR2 (germline): SGHTA, FQGTGA. Trimming removed 2 bases at V and 7 bases at J, with 9 bases between. The CDR3 has 13 residues.

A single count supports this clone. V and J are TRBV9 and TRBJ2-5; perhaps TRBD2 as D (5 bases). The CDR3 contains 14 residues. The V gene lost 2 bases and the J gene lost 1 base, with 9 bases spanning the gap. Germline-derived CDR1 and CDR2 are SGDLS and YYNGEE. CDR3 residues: CASSVGRAQETQYF. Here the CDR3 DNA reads TGTGCCAGCAGCGTTGGGCGGGCCCAAGAGACCCAGTACTTC. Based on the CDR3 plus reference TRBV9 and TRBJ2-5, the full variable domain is DSGVTQTPKHLITATGQRVTLRCSPRSGDLSVYWYQQSLDQGLQFLIQYYNGEERAKGNILERFSAQQFPDLHSELNLSSLELGDSALYFCASSVGRAQETQYFGPGTRLLVL.